Each of the 14 T cell receptor beta chains below was sequenced from the same sample in a study of blood T cell repertoires in COVID-19. Only in-frame clones appear in the TCRdb table, and some are missing; sequencing was by immunoSEQ multiplex PCR. The data hold over 100,000 clones, with around nine tenths observed a single time. Material for sequencing was peripheral blood. The receptor source for this set is a human donor with acute or convalescent COVID-19. The donor label of this sample is uncertain.

The V gene is TRBV29-1, the J gene TRBJ2-1; D gene unclear. The V and J ends lost 7 bases and 7 bases respectively, with 11 bases between them. Germline lookup yields CDR1 SQVTM and CDR2 ANQGSEA. The CDR3 consists of 11 residues. The CDR3: CSGTWANEQFF. CDR3 nucleotide sequence: TGCAGCGGTACCTGGGCAAATGAGCAGTTCTTC.

This clone has just one count. V and J are TRBV7-2 and TRBJ1-5, with a tentative D call TRBD1 (5 bases). There are 14 residues in the CDR3. Trimming took off 2 bases at V and 6 bases at J, with 11 bases between the two ends. The germline gives CDR1 SGHTA, CDR2 FQGNSA. The CDR3, as DNA: TGTGCCAGCAGCTTATCTGGGGGGGGTCAGCCCCAGCATTTT. It translates to CASSLSGGGQPQHF.

The table lists this clone with a few counts. The V and J genes are TRBV5-6 and TRBJ2-7, with no clear D. The CDR3 is made up of 12 amino acids. The germline gives CDR1 SGHDT, CDR2 YYEEEE. Trimming pared 3 bases from V and 4 bases from J, leaving 8 bases between. The DNA of the CDR3 is TGTGCCAGCAGCTCCTACCGGTACGAGCAGTACTTC. Amino acids: CASSSYRYEQYF.

The chain is built from TRBV6-2 or TRBV6-3 and TRBJ1-1, with 9 positions matching TRBD1. CDR1 is MNHEY, CDR2 SVGEGT, per germline. V trimming: 6 bases; J trimming: 7 bases; junction bases outside the gene matches: 6. The CDR3 totals 13 residues. In nucleotides, the CDR3 is TGTGCCAGCAGCGAAACAGGGGGCTTTGAAGCTTTCTTT. Residues: CASSETGGFEAFF.

J is TRBJ1-6 and V is TRBV7-9, with 7 bases that match TRBD1. The CDR3 totals 15 residues. With 5 bases clipped from V and 8 bases from J, the junction kept 9 bases outside the gene matches. The V gene's germline CDR1 is SEHNR and CDR2 FQNEAQ (reference sequence). CDR3 residues: CASSLEGAVDSPLHF. The CDR3, as DNA: TGTGCCAGCAGCCTAGAGGGGGCGGTGGATTCACCCCTCCACTTT.

This clone was seen only a few times. The V gene is TRBV7-2, the J gene TRBJ2-3; TRBD2 is a possible D gene (5 bases). The CDR3 has 16 residues. Looked up from germline, CDR1 is SGHTA and CDR2 is FQGNSA. The V gene lost 5 bases and the J gene lost 0 bases, with 15 bases spanning the gap. For the CDR3, the DNA is TGTGCCAGCAGCCCTCGAGGGTACCCTAGCACAGATACGCAGTATTTT. It codes for CASSPRGYPSTDTQYF.

V usage is TRBV4-2 and J usage is TRBJ1-2; the D is unclear. This CDR3 has 14 residues. Trimming removed 1 base at V and 4 bases at J, with 10 bases between. CDR1 and CDR2 from the germline V gene are LGHNA and YNFKEQ. Here the CDR3 DNA reads TGTGCCAGCAGCCAAGCTACCGGTTTCTATGGCTACACCTTC. Amino acids: CASSQATGFYGYTF.

The V and J genes are TRBV27 and TRBJ1-4; the match to TRBD1 covers 7 bases. The CDR3 is made up of 13 amino acids. The germline V gene encodes CDR1 MNHEY and CDR2 SMNVEV (reference sequence). The V segment lost 5 bases and the J segment 8 bases; nucleotides outside the gene matches: 5. The CDR3 coding sequence is TGTGCCAGCAGTCGACAGGGACTCGAAAAACTGTTTTTT. Its protein is CASSRQGLEKLFF.

This sequence joins TRBV4-3 and TRBJ2-7, with D maybe TRBD1 (5 bases). The length of the CDR3 is 19 residues. V lost 0 bases and J 0 bases, leaving 21 bases between the germline ends. Per germline, CDR1 LGHNA and CDR2 YSLEER. In nucleotides, the CDR3 is TGCGCCAGCAGCCAAGATCTTGGCAGGGCGGAGTTTAGCTCCTACGAGCAGTACTTC. Translated, it gives CASSQDLGRAEFSSYEQYF.

The V and J genes are TRBV9 and TRBJ2-2, with a tentative D call TRBD2 (6 bases). Germline assignment: CDR1 SGDLS and CDR2 YYNGEE. The ends were cut back, 3 bases at V and 7 bases at J, with 13 bases in the middle. The CDR3 extends over 14 amino acids. The CDR3 DNA is TGTGCCAGCAGCGGGGCTGGCGGGGTCGGGGAGCTGTTTTTT. Encoded protein: CASSGAGGVGELFF. Together with reference TRBV9 and TRBJ2-2, the CDR3 gives the full variable domain: DSGVTQTPKHLITATGQRVTLRCSPRSGDLSVYWYQQSLDQGLQFLIQYYNGEERAKGNILERFSAQQFPDLHSELNLSSLELGDSALYFCASSGAGGVGELFFGEGSRLTVL.

The chain employs TRBV4-3 and TRBJ2-3, with a possible D match to TRBD1 (6 bases). This CDR3 spans 18 amino acids. Germline loops: CDR1 LGHNA, CDR2 YSLEER. V dropped 0 bases and J dropped 4 bases, with 20 bases sitting between them. CDR3 sequence reads: CASSQDSQGSVLSDTQYF. For the CDR3, the DNA is TGCGCCAGCAGCCAAGATTCCCAGGGGTCGGTTTTATCAGATACGCAGTATTTT.

The chain carries TRBV28 and TRBJ1-1; 8 bases match TRBD1. After removal of 5 bases from V and 4 bases from J, the junction contained 6 bases not matched to a gene. Germline CDR1 reads MDHEN; CDR2 reads SYDVKM. The CDR3 runs 14 residues. The CDR3 DNA reads TGTGCCAGCAGTCGACAGGGGTTGGGCACTGAAGCTTTCTTT. Translation gives CASSRQGLGTEAFF.

This chain uses TRBV18 with TRBJ1-4; no reliable D call. Deletions cut 5 bases from V and 5 bases from J, with 12 bases between. The V gene's germline CDR1 is KGHSH and CDR2 LQKENI. This CDR3 comprises 14 residues. The CDR3 nucleotides read TGTGCCAGCTCATCCTTGGCTGAAAATGAAAAACTGTTTTTT. Protein: CASSSLAENEKLFF.

V usage is TRBV27 and J usage is TRBJ2-7; 12 nucleotides align to TRBD2. CDR3 length: 16 amino acids. The ends lost 4 bases at V and 1 base at J; junction bases unmatched: 5. CDR1 is MNHEY, CDR2 SMNVEV, per germline (reference sequence). The CDR3 spells CASSYSSGRASYEQYF. CDR3 in DNA: TGTGCCAGCAGTTATTCTAGCGGGAGGGCGTCCTACGAGCAGTACTTC.